A selection of T cell receptor beta chains follows, all from one sample in a study of metastatic and nonmetastatic thyroid tumors. TCRdb reanalyzed the PCR reads with MiXCR. The sample consists of tens of thousands of clones, roughly a quarter of them appearing once. What was sequenced was tumor tissue. The receptor source for this set is a male donor with papillary thyroid cancer or a benign thyroid nodule (not recorded which). Some clones in this sample may be carry-over from other donors' samples. Both conserved end residues are part of each CDR3. A D gene is named only where the DNA matches it firmly. Part of the rows lack a size; the others show once, few, many or a class for expanded clones.

d_gene	v_gene	j_gene	abundance	len	CDR3aa	CDR3nt
NA	TRBV5-1	TRBJ2-5	NA	16	CASSLGLSRAIQTQYF	TGCGCCAGCAGCCTCGGACTATCGCGAGCGATTCAGACCCAGTACTTC
TRBD1	TRBV6-1	TRBJ1-1	few	13	CASRRTGVTEAFF	TGTGCCAGCAGACGTACAGGGGTCACCGAAGCTTTCTTT
NA	TRBV19	TRBJ1-4	many	12	CASRTPDEKLFF	TGTGCCAGTAGAACACCGGATGAAAAACTGTTTTTT
NA	TRBV6-1	TRBJ1-5	many	14	CASRAGRWERPQHF	TGTGCCAGCAGGGCGGGACGGTGGGAAAGGCCCCAGCATTTT
NA	TRBV19	TRBJ1-2	many	16	CASSTNGRTANYGYTF	TGTGCCAGTAGTACAAACGGGCGTACAGCTAACTATGGCTACACCTTC
TRBD2	TRBV27	TRBJ2-2	few	17	CASSSLGLAANTVELFF	TGTGCCAGCAGTTCCCTAGGGCTAGCGGCGAACACCGTGGAGCTGTTTTTT
TRBD2	TRBV7-2	TRBJ2-3	many	15	CASSWDYLSTDTQYF	TGTGCCAGCAGCTGGGACTACCTCAGCACAGATACGCAGTATTTT
NA	TRBV9	TRBJ2-3	many	17	CASSVEVPGFPPDTQYF	TGTGCCAGCAGCGTAGAGGTCCCGGGATTCCCGCCAGATACGCAGTATTTT
TRBD2	TRBV4-2	TRBJ2-5	many	16	CASSQDRGEGRETQYF	TGTGCCAGCAGCCAAGATCGGGGGGAGGGCCGGGAGACCCAGTACTTC
TRBD1	TRBV6-1	TRBJ2-2	many	16	CASRNSYYRGTGELFF	TGTGCCAGCAGGAATTCTTACTACAGGGGCACCGGGGAGCTGTTTTTT
NA	TRBV29-1	TRBJ2-5	many	13	CSVKTGGQETQYF	TGCAGCGTTAAGACCGGGGGCCAAGAGACCCAGTACTTC
TRBD2	TRBV6-1	TRBJ2-7	NA	13	CSSSAGAVYYQYF	TGTTCCAGCAGCGCGGGAGCTGTCTACTATCAGTACTTC
TRBD1	TRBV30	TRBJ2-5	many	15	CAWSSGQGARETQYF	TGTGCCTGGAGTTCGGGGCAGGGGGCGCGTGAGACCCAGTACTTC
TRBD2	TRBV20-1	TRBJ2-7	many	15	CSAHPISGSDDEQYF	TGCAGTGCCCACCCCATTAGCGGGAGTGACGACGAGCAGTACTTC
NA	TRBV10-3	TRBJ2-1	many	16	CAISESRGRGGNEQFF	TGTGCCATCAGTGAGTCCAGAGGGCGAGGAGGCAATGAGCAGTTCTTC
TRBD2	TRBV12-3/TRBV12-4	TRBJ2-1	NA	15	CASSLETSGYNEQFF	TGTGCCAGCAGTTTAGAGACTAGCGGCTACAATGAGCAGTTCTTC